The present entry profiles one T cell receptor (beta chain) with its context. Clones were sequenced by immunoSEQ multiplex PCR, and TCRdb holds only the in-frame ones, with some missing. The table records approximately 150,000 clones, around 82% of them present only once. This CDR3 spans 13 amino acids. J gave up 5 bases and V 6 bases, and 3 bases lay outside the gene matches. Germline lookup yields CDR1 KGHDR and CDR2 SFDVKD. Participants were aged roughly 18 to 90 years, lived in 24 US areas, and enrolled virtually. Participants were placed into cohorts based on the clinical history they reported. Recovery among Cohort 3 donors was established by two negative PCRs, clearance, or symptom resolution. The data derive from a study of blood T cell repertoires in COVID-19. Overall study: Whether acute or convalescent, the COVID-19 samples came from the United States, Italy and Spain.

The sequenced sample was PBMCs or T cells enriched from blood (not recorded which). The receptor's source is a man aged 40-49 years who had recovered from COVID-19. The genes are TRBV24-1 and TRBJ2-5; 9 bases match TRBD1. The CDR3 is CATSPTGGETQYF. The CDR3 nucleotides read TGTGCCACCAGTCCGACAGGGGGGGAGACCCAGTACTTC.